This TCR beta chain was sequenced during a study of CD8 T cells in Susac syndrome. The CDR3 totals 14 residues. Unmatched junction bases numbered 8, after V lost 7 bases and J lost 2 bases. The germline gives CDR1 MNHEY, CDR2 SVGEGT. Reverse transcription used about 0.45 to 1 ug RNA and random hexamers. Each CDR3 protein gets one entry after TCRdb re-called the immunoSEQ multiplex PCR reads with MiXCR. The sample gives some 170,000 distinct CDR3 sequences, approximately 95% of which show up once; about 0.09% is in the top ten. The V gene is TRBV6-2 or TRBV6-3, the J gene TRBJ2-7, with 7 bases that match TRBD1. The sequenced material came from CD4+ T cells from PBMCs. This sequence originates from a human donor with multiple sclerosis. DNA of the CDR3: TGTGCCAGCAAGGGCACAGGGGCGCCCTACGAGCAGTACTTC. Translating it yields CASKGTGAPYEQYF.